These 19 T cell receptor beta chains were all obtained from the same sample, sequenced in a study of neurological immune-mediated disorders. TCRdb ran MiXCR on the 5' RACE reads and lists one entry per CDR3 protein. The sample lists about 59,000 distinct CDR3 sequences; approximately 25% were seen once. The time point: technical triplicate 2. The specimen was PBMCs. Receptors originate from a man aged 60-69 years with HTLV-1-associated myelopathy (HAM/TSP).

This clonotype was seen at least ten times. The gene calls are TRBV5-1 and TRBJ2-1; 8 bases match TRBD2. The CDR3 totals 18 residues. With 0 bases clipped from V and 1 base from J, the junction kept 9 bases outside the gene matches. Germline loops: CDR1 SGHRS, CDR2 YFSETQ. Here the CDR3 reads CASSLGLAGLISYNEQFF. In DNA, the CDR3 is TGCGCCAGCAGCTTGGGCCTAGCGGGTTTAATATCCTACAATGAGCAGTTCTTC.

This chain links TRBV11-2 with TRBJ2-5; tentative D call: TRBD2 (5 bases). Germline CDR1 and CDR2: SGHAT and FQNNGV. The V end was cut by 3 bases, the J end by 3 bases, with 8 bases between. This CDR3 spans 13 amino acids. The CDR3 spells CASSLGVKETQYF. The DNA of the CDR3 is TGTGCCAGCAGCTTGGGAGTAAAAGAGACCCAGTACTTC.

In the case of this clonotype: A much larger clone is a single base away; this may be a read error. CDR3 protein: CANSSPNTDTQYF. CDR3 coding DNA: TGTGCCAACAGTTCCCCGAACACAGATACGCAGTATTTT. This chain links TRBV28 with TRBJ2-3; D unclear. The CDR3 loop spans 13 amino acids. The germline V gene has CDR1 MDHEN and CDR2 SYDVKM. Combining the CDR3 with reference TRBV28 and TRBJ2-3 gives the whole variable domain DVKVTQSSRYLVKRTGEKVFLECVQDMDHENMFWYRQDPGLGLRLIYFSYDVKMKEKGDIPEGYSVSREKKERFSLILESASTNQTSMYLCANSSPNTDTQYFGPGTRLTVL.

This clonotype came up many times. The chain employs TRBV14 and TRBJ2-7, with 12 bases fitting TRBD2. Germline V gene data show CDR1 as SGHDN and CDR2 as FVKESK. V trimming: 0 bases; J trimming: 1 base; junction bases outside the gene matches: 10. This CDR3 spans 19 amino acids. CDR3 DNA sequence: TGTGCCAGCAGCCAAGACGAATGGACTAGCGGGACGGTATCCTACGAGCAGTACTTC. Its protein product is CASSQDEWTSGTVSYEQYF.

The table lists this clonotype with a few counts. This sequence joins TRBV19 and TRBJ2-3; D unclear. V was trimmed by 6 bases and J by 2 bases, leaving 15 bases between them. The CDR3 spans 15 residues. CDR1 is LNHDA, CDR2 SQIVND, per germline (reference sequence). The CDR3, as DNA: TGTGCCAGTAGCCGGTACGGCGGTAACACAGATACGCAGTATTTT. Amino acid sequence: CASSRYGGNTDTQYF.

This clonotype occurred many times. This chain connects TRBV11-2 to TRBJ2-4; a possible D gene is TRBD2 (5 bases). V was cut by 3 bases and J by 1 base, with 10 bases left in between. This CDR3 comprises 15 residues. Germline V gene sequence: CDR1 SGHAT, CDR2 FQNNGV. CDR3 sequence reads: CASSFTPGAKNIQYF. In nucleotides, the CDR3 is TGTGCCAGCAGCTTTACCCCGGGGGCCAAAAACATTCAGTACTTC.

In its sample, this clonotype was seen many times. The rearrangement joins TRBV5-1 to TRBJ2-1; D call uncertain. Germline V gene data show CDR1 as SGHRS and CDR2 as YFSETQ. The CDR3 length is 14 residues. Trimming cost V 0 bases and J 10 bases, with 14 bases left between them. The CDR3 nucleotides read TGCGCCAGCAGCTTGGCCATGGGGATGGGCGAGCAGTTCTTC. This codes for CASSLAMGMGEQFF.

This clonotype was seen many times. The chain carries TRBV5-1 and TRBJ2-1, with TRBD2 matching 8 bases. CDR1 and CDR2 (germline): SGHRS, YFSETQ. The length of the CDR3 is 15 residues. V was clipped by 0 bases and J by 8 bases; unmatched bases: 7. CDR3: CASSLAGTRGYEQFF. The DNA for the CDR3 is TGCGCCAGCAGCTTGGCCGGGACTAGGGGGTATGAGCAGTTCTTC.

This sequence joins TRBV5-1 and TRBJ2-1, with 7 bases that match TRBD1. There are 15 residues in the CDR3. Looked up from germline, CDR1 is SGHRS and CDR2 is YFSETQ. Trimming at V came to 0 bases and at J to 3 bases, leaving 3 bases not matched to a gene. The CDR3 protein is CASSLEGTDYNEQFF. The CDR3 DNA sequence: TGCGCCAGCAGCTTGGAGGGGACAGACTACAATGAGCAGTTCTTC.

This clonotype was recorded many times. This sequence joins TRBV20-1 and TRBJ2-3; 8 bases agree with TRBD2. J was trimmed by 0 bases and V by 0 bases; bases with no gene match: 5. Germline CDR1 DFQATT, CDR2 SNEGSKA (reference sequence). This CDR3 is built from 16 residues. The CDR3: CSARESGSRSTDTQYF. CDR3 nucleotides: TGCAGTGCTAGAGAGAGCGGGAGTCGAAGCACAGATACGCAGTATTTT.

This clonotype has at least ten counts. The rearrangement uses TRBV3-1 and TRBJ2-1; the D gene is possibly TRBD1 (6 bases). V was cut by 1 base and J by 3 bases, with 10 bases left in between. CDR3 size: 15 residues. CDR1 is LGHDT, CDR2 YNNKEL, per germline (reference sequence). The CDR3 region has the DNA TGTGCCAGCAGCCAAGGATCAGGGGACTACAATGAGCAGTTCTTC. This codes for CASSQGSGDYNEQFF.

This clonotype has a handful of counts. The rearrangement uses TRBV20-1 and TRBJ1-1; TRBD1 matches 7 bases. The CDR3 is 15 amino acids. CDR1 DFQATT and CDR2 SNEGSKA come from the germline V gene (reference sequence). V shed 4 bases, J shed 1 base, and the junction held 9 bases outside the gene matches. The CDR3 coding sequence is TGCAGTGCTAAGACAGGGAGGTCAAGGAACACTGAAGCTTTCTTT. Its translation is CSAKTGRSRNTEAFF.

This clonotype has just a few counts. The chain recombines TRBV5-1 with TRBJ2-1, with 8 bases aligning to TRBD1. CDR1 and CDR2 (germline): SGHRS, YFSETQ. The CDR3 length is 15 residues. With 4 bases clipped from V and 3 bases from J, the junction kept 6 bases outside the gene matches. The CDR3 DNA is TGCGCCAGCAGCCCTGGACAGGGTAGCTACAATGAGCAGTTCTTC. Encoded protein: CASSPGQGSYNEQFF.

The sample holds many counts of this clonotype. J is TRBJ2-1 and V is TRBV21-1; TRBD1 is the table's D call, not checked against the DNA. TRBV21-1 is labeled a pseudogene. The CDR3 totals 15 residues. In DNA form, the CDR3 reads TGTGCCAGCAGCAAAAGAGACAGGGCGATGAATGAGCAGTTCTTC. Protein sequence: CASSKRDRAMNEQFF.

CDR3 region: CSVEKRGQGNIQYF. The CDR3 nucleotides are TGCAGCGTTGAAAAGCGGGGACAGGGAAACATTCAGTACTTC. The genes are TRBV29-1 and TRBJ2-4, with 9 bases aligning to TRBD1. CDR1 SQVTM and CDR2 ANQGSEA come from the germline V gene. The CDR3 runs 14 residues. Trimming took 2 bases from V and 6 from J; bases not matched to a gene: 5.

This clonotype appeared a single time. The chain combines TRBV7-6 with TRBJ2-7; 11 nucleotides match TRBD2. V was pared by 1 base and J by 6 bases, with 8 bases of the junction left unmatched. The CDR3 spans 16 residues. Germline CDR1 SGHVS, CDR2 FNYEAQ. In DNA form, the CDR3 reads TGTGCCAGCAGCTTAGTAGGTCTAGCGGGAGGAACCGAGCAGTACTTC. This encodes CASSLVGLAGGTEQYF.

The chain combines TRBV4-1 with TRBJ1-5; no clear D. V shed 3 bases and J shed 7 bases, with 7 bases lying between them. The germline CDR1 and CDR2 sequences are MGHRA and YSYEKL. The CDR3 loop spans 12 amino acids. CDR3 sequence (DNA): TGCGCCAGCAGCCAGCTAGGGCAGCCCCAGCATTTT. It codes for CASSQLGQPQHF.

This clonotype was observed at least ten times. DNA for the CDR3: TGTGCCAGCAGCCAAGACTCTAGCGCTCCCTACGAGCAGTACTTC. The encoded protein is CASSQDSSAPYEQYF. The chain uses TRBV3-1 and TRBJ2-7; TRBD2 might be the D (6 bases). The CDR3 runs to 15 residues. The ends were cut back, 0 bases at V and 2 bases at J, with 11 bases in the middle. Germline V gene lookup returns CDR1 LGHDT and CDR2 YNNKEL (reference sequence).

This rearrangement joins TRBV12-2 to TRBJ2-2; the listed D gene, TRBD2, was not tested against the DNA. TRBV12-2 is reported as a pseudogene. The length of the CDR3 is 20 residues. The CDR3: CASRESSGTSRRCDTGELFF. CDR3 bases: TGTGCAAGTCGTGAATCCTCCGGGACTAGCAGGAGATGCGACACCGGGGAGCTGTTTTTT.